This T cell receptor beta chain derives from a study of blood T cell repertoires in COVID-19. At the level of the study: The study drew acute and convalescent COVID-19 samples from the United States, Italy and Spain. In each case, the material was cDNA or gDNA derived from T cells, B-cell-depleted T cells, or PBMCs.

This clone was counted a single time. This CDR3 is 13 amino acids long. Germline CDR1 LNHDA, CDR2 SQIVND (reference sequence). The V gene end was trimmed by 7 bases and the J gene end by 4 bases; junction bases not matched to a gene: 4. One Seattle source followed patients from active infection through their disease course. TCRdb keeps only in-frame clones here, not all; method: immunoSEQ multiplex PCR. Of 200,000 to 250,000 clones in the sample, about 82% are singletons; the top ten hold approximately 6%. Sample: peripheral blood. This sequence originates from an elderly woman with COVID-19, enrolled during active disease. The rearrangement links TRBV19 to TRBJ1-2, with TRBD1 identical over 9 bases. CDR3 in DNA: TGTGCCAGTACGGGACAGGGCTTCTATGGCTACACCTTC. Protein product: CASTGQGFYGYTF.